Each of the 22 T cell receptor beta chains below was sequenced from the same sample in a study of cytomegalovirus exposure and HLA in healthy donors. Profiled with immunoSEQ multiplex PCR; TCRdb holds only in-frame clones, not every one. The repertoire holds around 250,000 clones, with nearly 90% as singletons. The sequenced sample consisted of PBMCs. Receptors originate from a woman aged 18-29 years in good health and CMV-seronegative.

The chain combines TRBV10-3 with TRBJ1-6; no firm D call. In germline, CDR1 is ENHRY, CDR2 SYGVKD. Trimming removed 1 base from V and 0 bases from J, with 7 bases in between. The CDR3 is 16 residues long. CDR3 sequence reads: CAISELRSSYNSPLHF. CDR3 in DNA: TGTGCCATCAGTGAGTTGAGGAGCTCCTATAATTCACCCCTCCACTTT.

The rearrangement joins TRBV19 to TRBJ1-3, with 8 bases aligning to TRBD1. This CDR3 region has 15 residues. Germline values: CDR1 LNHDA, CDR2 SQIVND (reference sequence). Trimming cost V 4 bases and J 7 bases; bases outside gene matches: 9. CDR3 amino acids: CASSTTGASWNTIYF. CDR3 sequence (DNA): TGTGCCAGTAGTACGACAGGGGCTTCTTGGAACACCATATATTTT.

This CDR3 reads CASSLESWPISGNTIYF. The CDR3 DNA is TGTGCCAGCAGCTTAGAGTCATGGCCCATCTCTGGAAACACCATATATTTT. This chain links TRBV7-9 with TRBJ1-3; D not certain. V dropped 1 base and J dropped 0 bases, with 13 bases sitting between them. CDR3 length: 17 residues. Germline values: CDR1 SEHNR, CDR2 FQNEAQ (reference sequence).

The chain carries TRBV6-5 and TRBJ1-1; TRBD1 might be the D (6 bases). Germline V CDR1 and CDR2: MNHEY, SVGAGI. This CDR3 spans 14 amino acids. V lost 7 bases, J lost 5 bases, and 17 bases lay in between. The CDR3 here is CASTYSGGGTEAFF. DNA of the CDR3: TGTGCCAGCACCTACTCGGGAGGGGGTACTGAAGCTTTCTTT.

This chain uses TRBV7-6 with TRBJ2-1, with TRBD2 identical over 12 bases. Germline CDR1 reads SGHVS; CDR2 reads FNYEAQ. The CDR3 spans 18 residues. The V gene end was trimmed by 2 bases and the J gene end by 5 bases; junction bases not matched to a gene: 10. CDR3 in amino acids: CASSLMSASGGDDNEQFF. As DNA, the CDR3 is TGTGCCAGCAGCTTAATGTCGGCTAGCGGGGGGGACGACAATGAGCAGTTCTTC. The full variable domain, its missing parts supplied by reference TRBV7-6 and TRBJ2-1, is GAGVSQSPRYKVTKRGQDVALRCDPISGHVSLYWYRQALGQGPEFLTYFNYEAQQDKSGLPNDRFSAERPEGSISTLTIQRTEQRDSAMYRCASSLMSASGGDDNEQFFGPGTRLTVL.

V and J are TRBV6-6 and TRBJ2-7; unclear D gene. V was pared by 4 bases and J by 4 bases, with 8 bases between. Germline V gene lookup returns CDR1 MNHNY and CDR2 SVGAGI (reference sequence). The CDR3 spans 12 residues. The CDR3 nucleotides are TGTGCCAGCAGTTCAACACCGTACGAGCAGTACTTC. Translated, it gives CASSSTPYEQYF.

The rearrangement joins TRBV10-3 to TRBJ1-4; weak D call: TRBD1 (6 bases). The CDR3 extends over 16 amino acids. In germline, CDR1 is ENHRY, CDR2 SYGVKD. Deletions cut 4 bases from V and 1 base from J, with 13 bases between. This CDR3 is CAISVGQGLTNEKLFF. CDR3 sequence (DNA): TGTGCCATCAGTGTGGGGCAGGGGTTAACTAATGAAAAACTGTTTTTT.

V gene TRBV2 combines with J gene TRBJ1-1, with 7 bases that match TRBD1. The CDR3 has 14 amino acids. In germline, CDR1 is SNHLY, CDR2 FYNNEI. Unmatched junction bases numbered 7, after V lost 6 bases and J lost 3 bases. The CDR3 region has the DNA TGTGCCAGCAGGAAGGGGGCCAGGGACACTGAAGCTTTCTTT. It is translated as CASRKGARDTEAFF.

This clone was counted a single time. V is TRBV27 and J is TRBJ2-3, with D possibly being TRBD2 (6 bases). CDR1 and CDR2 from the germline V gene are MNHEY and SMNVEV (reference sequence). This CDR3 contains 15 residues. The ends were cut back, 6 bases at V and 7 bases at J, with 20 bases in the middle. Here the CDR3 reads CASSFILAPYNTQYF. The CDR3 nucleotides are TGTGCCAGCAGCTTCATACTAGCACCTTACAATACGCAGTATTTT.

J is TRBJ2-1 and V is TRBV9, with 8 bases that match TRBD2. The junction had 10 bases not matched to a gene; V was cut back by 3 bases and J by 8 bases. The CDR3 is 15 residues long. Per the germline V gene, CDR1 is SGDLS and CDR2 is YYNGEE. CDR3: CASSGGTSSGDEQFF. The CDR3, as DNA: TGTGCCAGCAGCGGCGGGACTAGTTCGGGGGATGAGCAGTTCTTC.

The V gene is TRBV28, the J gene TRBJ2-7, with 9 bases matching TRBD1. CDR3 length: 16 amino acids. Germline V gene lookup returns CDR1 MDHEN and CDR2 SYDVKM. V dropped 6 bases and J dropped 2; count of bases not matched to a gene: 11. CDR3 amino acids: CASRGTGSGRTYEQYV. The CDR3, as DNA: TGTGCCAGCAGGGGGACAGGGTCGGGGCGGACCTACGAGCAGTACGTC.

J is TRBJ2-5 and V is TRBV11-2; tentative D call: TRBD2 (5 bases). The CDR3 runs 18 residues. Germline V lookup: CDR1 SGHAT, CDR2 FQNNGV. V was shortened by 1 base and J by 1 base, with 19 bases between the two germline ends. The CDR3 DNA follows: TGTGCCAGCAGCTTAGGATCATGGGCAGGAGGTATCCAAGAGACCCAGTACTTC. It encodes CASSLGSWAGGIQETQYF.

The V call is TRBV28, the J call TRBJ1-2; 9 bases map to TRBD1. Germline V gives CDR1 MDHEN, CDR2 SYDVKM. This CDR3 comprises 13 residues. Losses at the gene ends were 5 bases for V and 4 bases for J; bases not matched to a gene: 2. This CDR3 reads CASSGQGIYGYTF. The CDR3 nucleotides are TGTGCCAGCAGTGGACAGGGGATCTATGGCTACACCTTC.

The chain employs TRBV29-1 and TRBJ1-2; a possible D gene is TRBD1 (5 bases). Germline CDR1 is SQVTM and CDR2 is ANQGSEA. The CDR3 sequence is 17 residues long. V lost 1 base, J lost 0 bases, and 18 bases lay in between. The CDR3 nucleotides are TGCAGCGTTGAAGTCCTGGATCCGACAGAACCTAACTATGGCTACACCTTC. It translates to CSVEVLDPTEPNYGYTF.

Regarding this clone: Sequence at one end of the junction differs from germline and may be a read error. This chain links TRBV7-7 with TRBJ2-1; TRBD2 might be the D (7 bases). The CDR3 loop spans 15 amino acids. Germline assignment: CDR1 SSHAT and CDR2 FNYEAQ (reference sequence). The CDR3 DNA reads TGTGCTAGCAGCTTAAGCTTGCTGGGGGGGGCTGAGCAGTTCTTC. This translates into CASSLSLLGGAEQFF.

V gene TRBV11-2 combines with J gene TRBJ1-2; no firm D call. Germline CDR1 reads SGHAT; CDR2 reads FQNNGV. The CDR3 has 15 amino acids. Trimming stripped 5 bases from V and 0 bases from J, with 13 bases between. The CDR3, as DNA: TGTGCCAGCAGCCTCTTACTGGTAGCTAACTATGGCTACACCTTC. The encoded protein is CASSLLLVANYGYTF. Full variable domain (rest looked up from reference TRBV11-2 and TRBJ1-2): EAGVAQSPRYKIIEKRQSVAFWCNPISGHATLYWYQQILGQGPKLLIQFQNNGVVDDSQLPKDRFSAERLKGVDSTLKIQPAKLEDSAVYLCASSLLLVANYGYTFGSGTRLTVV.

The gene calls are TRBV18 and TRBJ2-7; 12 bases fit TRBD1. This CDR3 spans 15 amino acids. Germline CDR1 KGHSH, CDR2 LQKENI. The J segment lost 6 bases and the V segment lost 3 bases, leaving 6 bases of the junction unmatched. This CDR3 reads CASSPAGTGGPEQYF. Here the CDR3 DNA reads TGTGCCAGCTCACCGGCAGGGACAGGGGGCCCCGAGCAGTACTTC.

This sequence joins TRBV7-3 and TRBJ2-3, with TRBD2 identical over 9 bases. V gave up 2 bases and J gave up 3 bases; unmatched junction bases: 3. The CDR3 has 15 amino acids. The germline CDR1 and CDR2 sequences are SGHTA and FQGTGA. The CDR3 loop reads CASSLGLAWTDTQYF. The CDR3 nucleotides read TGTGCCAGCAGCTTAGGACTAGCGTGGACAGATACGCAGTATTTT.

This clone has a single count. This chain joins TRBV18 and TRBJ1-2, with D maybe TRBD1 (5 bases). CDR3 size: 13 residues. Trimming cost V 2 bases and J 8 bases, with 12 bases left between them. Germline assignment: CDR1 KGHSH and CDR2 LQKENI. CDR3: CASSPSQDEGYTF. The CDR3 bases are TGTGCCAGCTCACCATCACAGGACGAGGGCTACACCTTC. Looking up the rest from reference TRBV18 and TRBJ1-2 gives the full variable domain: NAGVMQNPRHLVRRRGQEARLRCSPMKGHSHVYWYRQLPEEGLKFMVYLQKENIIDESGMPKERFSAEFPKEGPSILRIQQVVRGDSAAYFCASSPSQDEGYTFGSGTRLTVV.

V gene TRBV4-3 combines with J gene TRBJ1-4, with a tentative D call TRBD1 (6 bases). Germline lookup yields CDR1 LGHNA and CDR2 YSLEER. The ends were cut back, 1 base at V and 12 bases at J, with 18 bases in the middle. This CDR3 is built from 15 residues. The CDR3 DNA is TGCGCCAGCAGCCAAGCGGTAACAGGGCCTAGAGAACTGTTTTTT. It translates to CASSQAVTGPRELFF.

The chain carries TRBV9 and TRBJ2-5, with 9 positions matching TRBD1. The V segment lost 3 bases and the J segment 5 bases; nucleotides outside the gene matches: 5. The CDR3 sequence is 14 residues long. CDR1 SGDLS and CDR2 YYNGEE come from the germline V gene. The CDR3 DNA reads TGTGCCAGCAGCGCCGGGACAGGGCGGGAGACCCAGTACTTC. Its translation is CASSAGTGRETQYF.

The chain links TRBV7-6 to TRBJ2-1, with TRBD2 matching over 10 bases. CDR1 and CDR2 (germline): SGHVS, FNYEAQ. The trim removed 4 bases at V and 2 bases at J, leaving 5 bases unmatched. The CDR3 runs to 16 residues. CDR3 in DNA: TGTGCCAGCAGCTCCCCAAGCGGGGGGGCCTACAATGAGCAGTTCTTC. This translates into CASSSPSGGAYNEQFF.